This T cell receptor (beta chain) was sequenced during a study of T cell responses to AZD1222 COVID-19 vaccine. Study-level points and caveats: Following two doses of AZD1222, Spike-specific TCR breadth and depth rose. Unmutated regions of variants are reportedly targeted by nearly half of spike-specific TCRs.

Profiling relied on immunoSEQ multiplex PCR, and the TCRdb table lists in-frame clones only, not all of them. The top ten hold under 30% of the sample, which has some 40,000 clones, roughly 85% seen once. V was clipped by 6 bases and J by 0 bases; unmatched bases: 5. The germline CDR1 and CDR2 sequences are ENHRY and SYGVKD. The CDR3 length is 14 residues. As regards this clone: Its antigen is undetermined.

The chain is built from TRBV10-3 and TRBJ2-7, with 7 bases identical to TRBD2. This TCR was sampled from an adult who received the MenACWY meningococcal vaccine as a control. The sequenced sample was peripheral blood, obtained 28 days after the second dose of the MenACWY control vaccine. The CDR3 here is CAISSTSNSYEQYF. DNA of the CDR3: TGTGCCATCAGCTCGACTAGCAACTCCTACGAGCAGTACTTC.